The present T cell receptor (beta chain) was sequenced within a study of CD8 T cells in Susac syndrome. Study-level results: Clonal expansion did not appear in Susac syndrome CD4+ T cell repertoires.

A quantity of roughly 0.5 to 1 ug RNA underwent reverse transcription using random hexamers. TCR beta CDR3 was amplified by immunoSEQ covering 54 Vbeta and 13 Jbeta. MiXCR was run by TCRdb on the immunoSEQ multiplex PCR reads, yielding one entry per CDR3 protein. The sample has 95,000 to 150,000 distinct CDR3 sequences; 96% are singletons. Sequencing of TCR beta was performed on blood CD8+ and CD4+ T cells. As concerns this clonotype: What it binds is not known.

Material: CD4+ T cells from PBMCs. The receptor was derived from a human donor with Susac syndrome.

The CDR3 protein is CAWVGPAGVYNEQFF. Here the CDR3 DNA reads TGTGCCTGGGTGGGCCCGGCGGGAGTGTACAATGAGCAGTTCTTC. The V and J genes are TRBV30 and TRBJ2-1, with 7 positions matching TRBD2. Germline V CDR1 and CDR2: GTSNPN, SVGIG (reference sequence). This CDR3 is built from 15 residues. V lost 5 bases, J lost 4 bases, and 11 bases stayed unmatched.